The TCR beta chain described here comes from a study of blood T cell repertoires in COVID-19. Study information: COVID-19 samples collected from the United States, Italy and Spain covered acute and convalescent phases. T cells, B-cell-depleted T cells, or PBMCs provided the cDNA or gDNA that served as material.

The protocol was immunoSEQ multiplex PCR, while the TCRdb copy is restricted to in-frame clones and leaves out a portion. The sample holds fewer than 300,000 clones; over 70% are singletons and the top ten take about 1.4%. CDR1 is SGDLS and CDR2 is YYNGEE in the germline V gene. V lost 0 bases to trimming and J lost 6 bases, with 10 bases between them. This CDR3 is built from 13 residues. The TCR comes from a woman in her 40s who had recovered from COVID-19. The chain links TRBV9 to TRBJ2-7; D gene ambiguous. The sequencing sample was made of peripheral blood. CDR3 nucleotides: TGTGCCAGCAGCGTAGGGGCGCCCGGCGAGCAGTACTTC. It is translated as CASSVGAPGEQYF.